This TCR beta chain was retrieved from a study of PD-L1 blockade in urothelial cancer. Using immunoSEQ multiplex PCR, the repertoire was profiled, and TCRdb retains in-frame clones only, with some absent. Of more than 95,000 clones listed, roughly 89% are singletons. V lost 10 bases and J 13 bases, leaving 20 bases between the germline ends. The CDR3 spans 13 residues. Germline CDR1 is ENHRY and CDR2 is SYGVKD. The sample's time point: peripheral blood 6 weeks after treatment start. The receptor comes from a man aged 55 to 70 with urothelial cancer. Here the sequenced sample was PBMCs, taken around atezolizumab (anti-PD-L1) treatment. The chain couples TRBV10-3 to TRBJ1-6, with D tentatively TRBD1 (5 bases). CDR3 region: CATRSGGASPLHF. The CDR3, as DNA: TGTGCCACCCGATCAGGCGGGGCGAGTCCCCTCCACTTT.